This T cell receptor beta chain is from a study of a mutant IDH1 vaccine in newly diagnosed glioma. CDR3 length equals 13 residues. V lost 4 bases, J lost 4 bases, and 13 bases lay in between. Germline loops: CDR1 SQVTM, CDR2 ANQGSEA. Indicated time point: baseline, week 1 (first vaccination visit). Treatment here: pre-vaccination baseline after standard-of-care therapy. Using immunoSEQ multiplex PCR, the repertoire was profiled, and TCRdb retains in-frame clones only, with some absent. The sample yields some 87,000 clones, 80% seen once. This specimen was PBMCs, taken from a glioma patient treated with radiotherapy, temozolomide or both. The TCR originated in a man aged 40-49 years with glioma. This chain connects TRBV29-1 to TRBJ2-5; D might be TRBD1 or TRBD2, each matching 6 bases. The CDR3 DNA reads TGCAGCGTTGTGATAGGAGGGGGAGAGACCCAGTACTTC. Its translation: CSVVIGGGETQYF.